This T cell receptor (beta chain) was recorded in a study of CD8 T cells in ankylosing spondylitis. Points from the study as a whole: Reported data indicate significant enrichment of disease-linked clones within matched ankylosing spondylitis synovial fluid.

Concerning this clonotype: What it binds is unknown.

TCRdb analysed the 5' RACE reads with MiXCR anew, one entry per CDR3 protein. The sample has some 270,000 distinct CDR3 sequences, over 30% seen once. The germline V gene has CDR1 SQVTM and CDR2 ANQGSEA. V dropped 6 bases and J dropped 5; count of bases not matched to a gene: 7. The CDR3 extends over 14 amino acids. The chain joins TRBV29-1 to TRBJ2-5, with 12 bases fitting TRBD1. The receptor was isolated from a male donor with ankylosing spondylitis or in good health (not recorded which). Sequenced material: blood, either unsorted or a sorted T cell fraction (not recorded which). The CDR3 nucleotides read TGCAGCGTCGGGACAGGGGGCCGGGTGGAGACCCAGTACTTC. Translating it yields CSVGTGGRVETQYF.